The clone carrying this T cell receptor beta chain was seen a few times. Its antigen is undetermined. Between the trimmed V and J ends, which lost 4 bases and 6 bases, there was a span of 17 bases. Germline V lookup: CDR1 MDHEN, CDR2 SYDVKM. The CDR3 has 15 residues. The sample originates from a study of T cell responses to AZD1222 COVID-19 vaccine. Whole-study context: Whether given at about 4 or about 12 weeks, second doses were pooled.

This table comes from immunoSEQ multiplex PCR, and its TCRdb copy is limited to in-frame clones, with some not included. This sample has roughly 100,000 clones; about 86% occur once, and the top ten carry approximately 1.5%. Notes on the study in general: Reports indicate that nearly half of spike-specific TCRs are directed at unmutated variant regions.

Sequenced material: peripheral blood, taken on day 0 of AZD1222 vaccination. The V and J genes are TRBV28 and TRBJ2-3, with D uncertain. This clonotype was sampled from an adult in good health. CDR3 DNA sequence: TGTGCCAGCAGTTCGGACCTCCTCGAGGCCGATACGCAGTATTTT. Encoded protein: CASSSDLLEADTQYF. The full variable domain, in which reference TRBV28 and TRBJ2-3 provide the parts outside the CDR3, is DVKVTQSSRYLVKRTGEKVFLECVQDMDHENMFWYRQDPGLGLRLIYFSYDVKMKEKGDIPEGYSVSREKKERFSLILESASTNQTSMYLCASSSDLLEADTQYFGPGTRLTVL.